A selection of T cell receptor beta chains follows, all from one sample in a study of beta chain features in type 1 diabetes. TCRdb's table, derived via immunoSEQ multiplex PCR, lists solely in-frame clones and lacks some. The sample has about 110,000 clones; almost 40% are singletons. The sequencing sample was made of stem cell memory CD4+ T cells from blood. The source is a woman aged 18 to 35 in good health. CDR3s include the opening cysteine and the closing phenylalanine or tryptophan. Fields, in order: V gene, J gene, D gene, CDR3 length, CDR3 protein. The D gene is left open where the match is weak.

V gene: TRBV12-5; J gene: TRBJ1-1; D gene: TRBD1; CDR3 length: 16; CDR3 protein: CASGSMDRGQDTEAFF
V gene: TRBV11-2; J gene: TRBJ2-3; D gene: .; CDR3 length: 18; CDR3 protein: CASSPRTATLSSTDTQYF
V gene: TRBV18; J gene: TRBJ2-3; D gene: TRBD2; CDR3 length: 16; CDR3 protein: CASSPQLAGGSDTQYF
V gene: TRBV5-4; J gene: TRBJ2-2; D gene: .; CDR3 length: 14; CDR3 protein: CASSNGLFTGELFF
V gene: TRBV27; J gene: TRBJ2-1; D gene: .; CDR3 length: 13; CDR3 protein: CASSLVLDNEQFF
V gene: TRBV6-5; J gene: TRBJ2-7; D gene: TRBD2; CDR3 length: 16; CDR3 protein: CASSSYGGGVSYEQYF
V gene: TRBV5-1; J gene: TRBJ1-2; D gene: TRBD1; CDR3 length: 15; CDR3 protein: CASSPQGVFDYGYTF
V gene: TRBV7-9; J gene: TRBJ1-1; D gene: .; CDR3 length: 14; CDR3 protein: CASTAIAPGNEAFF
V gene: TRBV7-9; J gene: TRBJ2-3; D gene: TRBD2; CDR3 length: 15; CDR3 protein: CASSFWREMADTQYF
V gene: TRBV29-1; J gene: TRBJ2-2; D gene: .; CDR3 length: 18; CDR3 protein: CSATNRRARLEDTGELFF
V gene: TRBV7-2; J gene: TRBJ2-1; D gene: .; CDR3 length: 14; CDR3 protein: CASSLGTSLWEQFF
V gene: TRBV4-2; J gene: TRBJ2-1; D gene: TRBD2; CDR3 length: 23; CDR3 protein: CASSPRTSGRNSGMTGVYNEQFF
V gene: TRBV11-2; J gene: TRBJ2-7; D gene: .; CDR3 length: 15; CDR3 protein: CASSLDYIADYEQYF
V gene: TRBV18; J gene: TRBJ1-1; D gene: TRBD1; CDR3 length: 14; CDR3 protein: CASSSGTGATEAFF
V gene: TRBV5-1; J gene: TRBJ1-1; D gene: .; CDR3 length: 11; CDR3 protein: CASSAGLRAFF
V gene: TRBV7-9; J gene: TRBJ1-1; D gene: .; CDR3 length: 15; CDR3 protein: CASSPGGGKHTEAFF
V gene: TRBV7-2; J gene: TRBJ2-1; D gene: TRBD2; CDR3 length: 15; CDR3 protein: CASSPGLESWNEQFF
V gene: TRBV28; J gene: TRBJ2-7; D gene: TRBD1; CDR3 length: 12; CDR3 protein: CASSRDSYEQYF
V gene: TRBV29-1; J gene: TRBJ1-1; D gene: .; CDR3 length: 12; CDR3 protein: CSVGGRNTEAFF
V gene: TRBV28; J gene: TRBJ1-2; D gene: .; CDR3 length: 15; CDR3 protein: CASSLGTGWHYGYTF
V gene: TRBV4-3; J gene: TRBJ2-1; D gene: TRBD2; CDR3 length: 17; CDR3 protein: CASSQRTSGDSYNEQFF
V gene: TRBV30; J gene: TRBJ1-1; D gene: .; CDR3 length: 14; CDR3 protein: CAWSVVTSNTEAFF
V gene: TRBV16; J gene: TRBJ1-3; D gene: .; CDR3 length: 13; CDR3 protein: CASSGNRGNTIYF
V gene: TRBV29-1; J gene: TRBJ2-7; D gene: TRBD2; CDR3 length: 15; CDR3 protein: CSVGPPSGVSYEQYF
V gene: TRBV18; J gene: TRBJ2-1; D gene: TRBD1; CDR3 length: 16; CDR3 protein: CASSLFWTGGHNEQFF
V gene: TRBV30; J gene: TRBJ1-5; D gene: .; CDR3 length: 14; CDR3 protein: CAWSQGLQGQPQHF
V gene: TRBV5-1; J gene: TRBJ2-5; D gene: .; CDR3 length: 14; CDR3 protein: CASSLLAPGETQYF
V gene: TRBV28; J gene: TRBJ2-7; D gene: TRBD2; CDR3 length: 14; CDR3 protein: CASRGLAGVREQYF
V gene: TRBV19; J gene: TRBJ1-5; D gene: .; CDR3 length: 16; CDR3 protein: CASRTKAAHYNQPQHF
V gene: TRBV5-1; J gene: TRBJ2-7; D gene: .; CDR3 length: 16; CDR3 protein: CASSLGGDRYPYEQYF
V gene: TRBV6-5; J gene: TRBJ1-5; D gene: .; CDR3 length: 13; CDR3 protein: CASSGRVNQPQHF
V gene: TRBV2; J gene: TRBJ1-5; D gene: .; CDR3 length: 14; CDR3 protein: CASRAGGSNQPQHF
V gene: TRBV18; J gene: TRBJ2-3; D gene: TRBD2; CDR3 length: 17; CDR3 protein: CASSPLTLAGPTDTQYF
V gene: TRBV9; J gene: TRBJ1-2; D gene: .; CDR3 length: 15; CDR3 protein: CASSVDRRANYGYTF
V gene: TRBV5-4; J gene: TRBJ2-7; D gene: .; CDR3 length: 14; CDR3 protein: CATSGGKQFTEQYF
V gene: TRBV28; J gene: TRBJ1-2; D gene: .; CDR3 length: 15; CDR3 protein: CASSSGTTTNYGYTF
V gene: TRBV28; J gene: TRBJ2-3; D gene: .; CDR3 length: 11; CDR3 protein: CASSFQGKEYF
V gene: TRBV19; J gene: TRBJ1-2; D gene: .; CDR3 length: 14; CDR3 protein: CASRNLQGIYGYTF
V gene: TRBV13; J gene: TRBJ2-2; D gene: TRBD1; CDR3 length: 14; CDR3 protein: CASHRGSNTGELFF
V gene: TRBV7-2; J gene: .; D gene: .; CDR3 length: 15; CDR3 protein: CASTITGLAIGEQYF
V gene: TRBV18; J gene: TRBJ1-1; D gene: .; CDR3 length: 14; CDR3 protein: CASSPYGGDTEAFF
V gene: TRBV28; J gene: TRBJ2-7; D gene: .; CDR3 length: 17; CDR3 protein: CASSWPTDRLSSYEQYF
V gene: TRBV7-6; J gene: TRBJ2-7; D gene: .; CDR3 length: 15; CDR3 protein: CASSFTGGLAYEQYF
V gene: TRBV11-1; J gene: TRBJ2-7; D gene: TRBD1; CDR3 length: 17; CDR3 protein: CASSWSGTGIPHYEQYF
V gene: TRBV20-1; J gene: TRBJ1-2; D gene: .; CDR3 length: 10; CDR3 protein: CSASNYGYTF
V gene: TRBV30; J gene: TRBJ1-1; D gene: .; CDR3 length: 16; CDR3 protein: CAWRALGAKMNTEAFF
V gene: TRBV28; J gene: TRBJ2-5; D gene: TRBD2; CDR3 length: 14; CDR3 protein: CASSLAGGLETQYF
V gene: TRBV7-3; J gene: TRBJ2-3; D gene: .; CDR3 length: 15; CDR3 protein: CASSPQGAGTDTQYF
V gene: TRBV28; J gene: TRBJ1-5; D gene: TRBD1; CDR3 length: 17; CDR3 protein: CASSPQGQGRRNQPQHF
V gene: TRBV29-1; J gene: TRBJ1-4; D gene: .; CDR3 length: 13; CDR3 protein: CSVEGGGNEKLFF
V gene: TRBV28; J gene: TRBJ1-1; D gene: TRBD1; CDR3 length: 15; CDR3 protein: CASSLRDRAGTEAFF
V gene: TRBV10-3; J gene: TRBJ2-1; D gene: TRBD2; CDR3 length: 16; CDR3 protein: CAISPRTSGGGNEQFF
V gene: TRBV30; J gene: TRBJ2-2; D gene: .; CDR3 length: 13; CDR3 protein: CAWSVLVVGELFF
V gene: TRBV7-9; J gene: TRBJ2-1; D gene: TRBD1; CDR3 length: 15; CDR3 protein: CASSRPGGLYNEQFF
V gene: TRBV5-1; J gene: .; D gene: TRBD2; CDR3 length: 14; CDR3 protein: CASSTSGRLPEQYF
V gene: TRBV28; J gene: TRBJ2-2; D gene: TRBD1; CDR3 length: 14; CDR3 protein: CASRQGARTGELFF